Detailed here is one T cell receptor (beta chain). Germline CDR1 is SGHTS and CDR2 is YDEGEE. V shed 3 bases and J shed 6 bases, with 7 bases lying between them. The CDR3 is made up of 12 amino acids. Ages ranged from about 18 to 89 years, with residence in fewer than 25 US areas. The data stem from a study of blood T cell repertoires in COVID-19. In the study's own analysis: Estimated nucleated cell counts came from reference gene primer amplification. Here immunoSEQ multiplex PCR was the method, and the copy in TCRdb shows in-frame clones only, minus some. The D gene and trimming were derived from the DNA, and the V and J assignments and clone size from that table. The sample carries 150,000 to 200,000 clones, 65% to 90% recorded once.

The chain couples TRBV5-8 to TRBJ1-5; D gene ambiguous. The clonotype originates from a man in his forties or fifties who had recovered from COVID-19. The sequencing input was PBMCs or T cells enriched from blood (not recorded which). The CDR3 coding sequence is TGTGCCAGCAGCTACTCGGTTCAGCCCCAGCATTTT. Translation gives CASSYSVQPQHF.